These T cell receptor beta chains were read from a single sample in a study of blood T cell repertoires in COVID-19. The data were produced by immunoSEQ multiplex PCR, yet TCRdb's version contains in-frame clones alone and is incomplete. The sample includes about 140,000 clones, about 80% of them seen just once. Sequencing input: peripheral blood. The receptors derive from a man between 65 and 85 years old who had recovered from COVID-19. Each CDR3 is given with its conserved first and last residue. Each record gives: V gene, J gene, CDR3 protein.

v_call: TRBV4-2; j_call: TRBJ2-7; cdr3_aa: CASSQSDSSYEQYF
v_call: TRBV6-2/TRBV6-3; j_call: TRBJ2-7; cdr3_aa: CASSAGNSYEQYF
v_call: TRBV30; j_call: TRBJ2-7; cdr3_aa: CAWSRLGQARDEQYF
v_call: TRBV27; j_call: TRBJ2-3; cdr3_aa: CASSPRGLARDTQYF
v_call: TRBV5-5; j_call: TRBJ2-1; cdr3_aa: CASIRGQGARDEQFF
v_call: TRBV30; j_call: TRBJ2-5; cdr3_aa: CAWSPSLEETQYF
v_call: TRBV19; j_call: TRBJ1-5; cdr3_aa: CATGTGGNPHQPQHF
v_call: TRBV4-3; j_call: TRBJ2-2; cdr3_aa: CASSLDLRQGGGGELFF
v_call: TRBV18; j_call: TRBJ2-7; cdr3_aa: CASSPGTGGENEQYF
v_call: TRBV2; j_call: TRBJ1-3; cdr3_aa: CASSGANSGNTIYF
v_call: TRBV12-3/TRBV12-4; j_call: TRBJ1-4; cdr3_aa: CASTGTGNEKLFF
v_call: TRBV11-2; j_call: TRBJ2-1; cdr3_aa: CASSLPAGDLTYNEQFF
v_call: TRBV19; j_call: TRBJ1-2; cdr3_aa: CASSSSANYGYTF
v_call: TRBV19; j_call: TRBJ2-1; cdr3_aa: CASRAGRFEGEQFF
v_call: TRBV19; j_call: TRBJ2-2; cdr3_aa: CASSSREGRRELFF
v_call: TRBV5-1; j_call: TRBJ2-4; cdr3_aa: CASRPTGLSDQYF
v_call: TRBV6-6; j_call: TRBJ2-7; cdr3_aa: CASSYSTGPYEQYF
v_call: TRBV3-1/TRBV3-2; j_call: TRBJ2-7; cdr3_aa: CASSPTSGSLILREQYF
v_call: TRBV13; j_call: TRBJ2-1; cdr3_aa: CASSLTGSFEQFF
v_call: TRBV29-1; j_call: TRBJ2-1; cdr3_aa: CSPVPPGTPTVPHYNEQFF
v_call: TRBV2; j_call: TRBJ2-7; cdr3_aa: CARDKGTSGNSYEQYF
v_call: TRBV19; j_call: TRBJ2-7; cdr3_aa: CASSTTSPSSYEQYF
v_call: TRBV5-1; j_call: TRBJ2-7; cdr3_aa: CASRGALGHEQYF
v_call: TRBV4-3; j_call: TRBJ2-3; cdr3_aa: CASRPDRDGTDTQYF
v_call: TRBV3-1/TRBV3-2; j_call: TRBJ2-7; cdr3_aa: CASSQVLGGARYEQYF
v_call: TRBV29-1; j_call: TRBJ2-1; cdr3_aa: CSANGRAGRAYNEQFF
v_call: TRBV7-2; j_call: TRBJ2-3; cdr3_aa: CASSLLAGVVDTQYF
v_call: TRBV29-1; j_call: TRBJ2-1; cdr3_aa: CSGLAGAGINEQFF
v_call: TRBV2; j_call: TRBJ1-1; cdr3_aa: CASRKGDTEAFF
v_call: TRBV14; j_call: TRBJ2-2; cdr3_aa: CASSPLAGGNTGELFF
v_call: TRBV18; j_call: TRBJ2-7; cdr3_aa: CASSPPTREVGEQYF
v_call: TRBV5-6; j_call: TRBJ2-2; cdr3_aa: CASSRRGGGELFF
v_call: TRBV5-4; j_call: TRBJ1-2; cdr3_aa: CASSPWDRSLDGYTF
v_call: TRBV5-1; j_call: TRBJ2-3; cdr3_aa: CASSIGTYRASTDTQYF
v_call: TRBV28; j_call: TRBJ1-4; cdr3_aa: CASSSPGFATNEKLFF
v_call: TRBV10-3; j_call: TRBJ2-3; cdr3_aa: CAIESGNTADTQYF
v_call: TRBV5-1; j_call: TRBJ2-1; cdr3_aa: CASSLGQGMNEQFF
v_call: TRBV30; j_call: TRBJ1-2; cdr3_aa: CAWSEGTGGFYGYTF
v_call: TRBV18; j_call: TRBJ2-7; cdr3_aa: CASSPVAGTPTEQYF
v_call: TRBV5-1; j_call: TRBJ2-1; cdr3_aa: CASSFDSGRYNEQFF